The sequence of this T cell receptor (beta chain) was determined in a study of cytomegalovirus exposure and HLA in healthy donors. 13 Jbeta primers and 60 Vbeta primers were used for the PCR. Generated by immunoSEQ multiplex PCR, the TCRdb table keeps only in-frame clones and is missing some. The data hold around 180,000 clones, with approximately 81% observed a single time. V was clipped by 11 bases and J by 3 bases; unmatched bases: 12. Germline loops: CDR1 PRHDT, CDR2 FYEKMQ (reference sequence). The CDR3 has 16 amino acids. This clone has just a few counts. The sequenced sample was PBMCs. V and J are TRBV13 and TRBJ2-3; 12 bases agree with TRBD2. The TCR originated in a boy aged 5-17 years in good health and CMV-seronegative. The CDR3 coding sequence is TGTGCCTCGAGGCTAGCGGGGGGGCCTTTGACAGATACGCAGTATTTT. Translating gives CASRLAGGPLTDTQYF.